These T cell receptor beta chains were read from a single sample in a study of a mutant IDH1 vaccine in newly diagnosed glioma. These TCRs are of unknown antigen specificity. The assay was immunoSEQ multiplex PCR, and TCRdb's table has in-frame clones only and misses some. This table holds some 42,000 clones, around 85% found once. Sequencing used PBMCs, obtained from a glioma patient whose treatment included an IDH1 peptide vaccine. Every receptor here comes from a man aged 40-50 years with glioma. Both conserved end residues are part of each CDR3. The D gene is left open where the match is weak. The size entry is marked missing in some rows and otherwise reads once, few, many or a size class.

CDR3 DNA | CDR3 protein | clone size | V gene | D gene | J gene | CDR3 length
TGCGCCAGCAGCTTGTGGAGCGGAGACTACGAGCAGTACTTC | CASSLWSGDYEQYF | NA | TRBV5-1 | NA | TRBJ2-7 | 14
TGTGCCAGCAGCCAAGATGCGGGAGAATACAATGAGCAGTTCTTC | CASSQDAGEYNEQFF | NA | TRBV4-2 | TRBD2 | TRBJ2-1 | 15
TGTGCCAGCAGCCAAATATACGGGACTAGCGGGAGTTACGAGCAGTACTTC | CASSQIYGTSGSYEQYF | NA | TRBV4-2 | TRBD2 | TRBJ2-7 | 17
TGTGCCAGTAGTAGGCGACTAGAATCGGGGTTTGAGCAGTTCTTC | CASSRRLESGFEQFF | NA | TRBV19 | NA | TRBJ2-1 | 15
TGCAGCGTTGTAGTCGGGGGCACAGATACGCAGTATTTT | CSVVVGGTDTQYF | once | TRBV29-1 | NA | TRBJ2-3 | 13
TGTGCCAGCAGCCAACTACCGACAGGGGAATACGAGCAGTACTTC | CASSQLPTGEYEQYF | NA | TRBV4-2 | TRBD1 | TRBJ2-7 | 15
TGTGCCAGCAGTTTAGGGGGCAGGGCGATTGGTGGCTACACCTTC | CASSLGGRAIGGYTF | few | TRBV27 | NA | TRBJ1-2 | 15
TGTGCCAGCAGCTTAGGACAGGGTCAGCCCCAGCATTTT | CASSLGQGQPQHF | once | TRBV7-9 | TRBD1 | TRBJ1-5 | 13
TGCGCCAGCAGCGTTTCCGGGACAGGGGGCCGCGAGCAGTACTTC | CASSVSGTGGREQYF | few | TRBV4-1 | TRBD1 | TRBJ2-7 | 15
TGTGCCAGCAGTAGACTAGCGGGAGACAATGAGCAGTTCTTC | CASSRLAGDNEQFF | NA | TRBV6-6 | TRBD2 | TRBJ2-1 | 14
TGTGCCAGCAGCTTAGGAGGGCGCAATCAAGCTTTCTTT | CASSLGGRNQAFF | NA | TRBV7-2 | NA | TRBJ1-1 | 13
TGTGCCAGCAGCTTGCTGGTGGCGAGCTCCTACAATGAGCAGTTCTTC | CASSLLVASSYNEQFF | NA | TRBV5-4 | NA | TRBJ2-1 | 16
TGTGCCAGCAGCCCCATCACCAGGGGGGGATACTCCTACGAGCAGTACTTC | CASSPITRGGYSYEQYF | NA | TRBV5-8 | NA | TRBJ2-7 | 17
TGTGCCAGCTCACCGGGGGACCCAGTAAAGTATTTT | CASSPGDPVKYF | few | TRBV18 | NA | TRBJ2-3 | 12
TGTGCCAGCAGGGGACAGCCTCAAGAGACCCAGTACTTC | CASRGQPQETQYF | NA | TRBV6-4 | TRBD1 | TRBJ2-5 | 13
TGTGCCAGCAAACTACTTCTAGCGGGAGAAAGGACGCAGTATTTT | CASKLLLAGERTQYF | NA | TRBV6-6 | TRBD2 | TRBJ2-3 | 15
TGCGCCAGCAGCGGGGACCCGGGCCGTCGGACAGAGACCCAGTACTTC | CASSGDPGRRTETQYF | NA | TRBV5-1 | NA | TRBJ2-5 | 16
TGTGCCAGCAGCCCCGGACGGGCCGTCGAGCAGTACTTC | CASSPGRAVEQYF | NA | TRBV11-2 | NA | TRBJ2-7 | 13
TGTGCCAGCAGCCAGACCAGGGTAGAACTGCAGTACTTC | CASSQTRVELQYF | NA | TRBV7-6 | NA | TRBJ2-7 | 13
TGTGCCACCATTGAGTCCAGGGGGCGAGAGACCCAGTACTTC | CATIESRGRETQYF | once | TRBV15 | TRBD1 | TRBJ2-5 | 14
TGTGCCAGCAGCTTGGGGGTCGGGCCCCAGCATTTT | CASSLGVGPQHF | NA | TRBV5-6 | NA | TRBJ1-5 | 12
TGTGCCAGCTCACCACCGATGTCTAGCACAGATACGCAGTATTTT | CASSPPMSSTDTQYF | NA | TRBV18 | NA | TRBJ2-3 | 15
TGCGCCAGCAGCTTGGATCTCCGCACCGGGGAGCTGTTTTTT | CASSLDLRTGELFF | few | TRBV5-1 | NA | TRBJ2-2 | 14
TGCGCCAGCAGCCAAGAAGCCACCGGGGGGACAGGGTCGGGGTCCTACAATGAGCAGTTCTTC | CASSQEATGGTGSGSYNEQFF | NA | TRBV4-1 | TRBD1 | TRBJ2-1 | 21
TGTGCCAGCAGTCTCCTTAGCGTGAACACAGATACGCAGTATTTT | CASSLLSVNTDTQYF | NA | TRBV6-1 | NA | TRBJ2-3 | 15
TGTGCCAGCAGCGCGCGCGGCAGTCTGAACACTGAAGCTTTCTTT | CASSARGSLNTEAFF | NA | TRBV9 | NA | TRBJ1-1 | 15
TGTGCCAGCTCCCCGGGGGCAGGCGGTGGTCTCGAGCAGTACTTC | CASSPGAGGGLEQYF | NA | TRBV18 | NA | TRBJ2-7 | 15
TGTGCCAGCAGCTTACCAGCGGGAGGGCGGTCAGATACGCAGTATTTT | CASSLPAGGRSDTQYF | NA | TRBV7-2 | TRBD2 | TRBJ2-3 | 16
TGTGCCAGCAGCTTGGAGGGAGTGAACACTGAAGCTTTCTTT | CASSLEGVNTEAFF | NA | TRBV7-9 | NA | TRBJ1-1 | 14
TGTGCCAGCAGTTCGGCCGGGAGGGCAAACACCGGGGAGCTGTTTTTT | CASSSAGRANTGELFF | NA | TRBV25-1 | TRBD2 | TRBJ2-2 | 16
TGCAGCGTCCGGACAGGGAACACTGAAGCTTTCTTT | CSVRTGNTEAFF | few | TRBV29-1 | TRBD1 | TRBJ1-1 | 12
TGTGCCAGCAGCCAAGTTAGTAGGGGACTAGCGGAGGGTCTTGAGCAGTTCTTC | CASSQVSRGLAEGLEQFF | NA | TRBV4-2 | TRBD2 | TRBJ2-1 | 18
TGTGCCAGCAGGCCTTCGGGAATGCTAAACACCGGGGAGCTGTTTTTT | CASRPSGMLNTGELFF | NA | TRBV27 | NA | TRBJ2-2 | 16
TGTGCCAGCAGTGAACCCAGGGGTGGTGGCAATCAGCCCCAGCATTTT | CASSEPRGGGNQPQHF | once | TRBV6-1 | NA | TRBJ1-5 | 16
TGTGCCAGCAGCTTCGGGAGATCCTACGAGCAGTACTTC | CASSFGRSYEQYF | NA | TRBV11-3 | NA | TRBJ2-7 | 13
TGCGCCAGCAGCTTCCAGGGGGCCCACCAAGAGACCCAGTACTTC | CASSFQGAHQETQYF | NA | TRBV5-1 | TRBD1 | TRBJ2-5 | 15
TGCGCCAGCAGCTTGGAACATGGCGCGAACACTGAAGCTTTCTTT | CASSLEHGANTEAFF | NA | TRBV5-1 | NA | TRBJ1-1 | 15
TGCGCCAGCAGCTTGGAGGGACAAGTGAATTCACCCCTCCACTTT | CASSLEGQVNSPLHF | NA | TRBV5-1 | NA | TRBJ1-6 | 15
TGTGCCAGCTCACAGGGGGCCGGGCAAAACATTCAGTACTTC | CASSQGAGQNIQYF | NA | TRBV18 | TRBD1 | TRBJ2-4 | 14
TGTGCCAGCAGCACGAACACTGAAGCTTTCTTT | CASSTNTEAFF | few | TRBV13 | NA | TRBJ1-1 | 11
TGTGCCAGTAGTATAGGCGGGAGAACCTACAATGAGCAGTTCTTC | CASSIGGRTYNEQFF | NA | TRBV19 | TRBD2 | TRBJ2-1 | 15
TGTGCCAGCAGCTTTGGTGCGACTAGCTTAGTAGATACGCAGTATTTT | CASSFGATSLVDTQYF | once | TRBV7-2 | TRBD2 | TRBJ2-3 | 16